What follows describes a single T cell receptor beta chain. The CDR3 covers 15 residues. The germline gives CDR1 SGHDN, CDR2 FVKESK. Trimming cost V 6 bases and J 2 bases; bases outside gene matches: 6. Sequenced by immunoSEQ multiplex PCR; TCRdb stores in-frame clones only, minus some. In the table there are more than 15,000 clones, more than 70% of which are singletons. The source of the sample is a study of T cell changes during pregnancy in multiple sclerosis. Sequencing used CD8+ T cells from peripheral blood mononuclear cells, obtained in the third trimester of pregnancy. The sequence was obtained from a female donor in good health, enrolled as a control in a pregnancy study. The rearrangement uses TRBV14 and TRBJ2-5; TRBD2 agrees at 10 bases. CDR3 in amino acids: CASRKGLAAQETQYF. In nucleotides, the CDR3 is TGTGCCAGCAGAAAAGGACTAGCGGCGCAAGAGACCCAGTACTTC.